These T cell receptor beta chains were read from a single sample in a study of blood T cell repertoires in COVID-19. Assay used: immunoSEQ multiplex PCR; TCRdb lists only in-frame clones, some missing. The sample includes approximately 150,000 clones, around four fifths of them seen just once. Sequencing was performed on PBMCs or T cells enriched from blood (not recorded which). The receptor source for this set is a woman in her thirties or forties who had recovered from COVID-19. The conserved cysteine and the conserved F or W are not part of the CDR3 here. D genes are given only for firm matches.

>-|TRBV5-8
ASSPWAGGADGYT
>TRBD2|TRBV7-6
ASSIAGGRADTQY
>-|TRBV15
ATSRGGTYGYT
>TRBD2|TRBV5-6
ASSTGGLAGAKQY
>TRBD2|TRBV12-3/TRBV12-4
ASSPPLAGSEY
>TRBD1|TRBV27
ASSLYTGGEGEAF
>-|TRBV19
ASSIGRDLSGYT
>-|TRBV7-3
ASSLGQNTEAF
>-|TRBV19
ATHDSRRWQY
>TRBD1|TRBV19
ASSFDRDQPQH
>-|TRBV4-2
ASSSVGEPEQY
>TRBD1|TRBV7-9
ASSSNSRTGSFEKLF
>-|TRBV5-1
ASSLAGIQETQY
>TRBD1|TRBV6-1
ASLGDRSFHEQY
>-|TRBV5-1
ASTPTTGYGGYT
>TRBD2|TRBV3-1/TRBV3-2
ASSPSSGNTVETQY
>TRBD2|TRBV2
ASSEAGTIF
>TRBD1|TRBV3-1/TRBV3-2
ASSLGQGLAKNIQY
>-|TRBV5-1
ASSFRDTGETQY
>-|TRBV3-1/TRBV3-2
ASTPAGTDTQY
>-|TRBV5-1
ASSLPYFSYNEQF
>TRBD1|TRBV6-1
ASSESPRGYNSPLH
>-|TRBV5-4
ASSLRGSGELF
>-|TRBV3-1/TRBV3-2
ASSQGGLDTQY